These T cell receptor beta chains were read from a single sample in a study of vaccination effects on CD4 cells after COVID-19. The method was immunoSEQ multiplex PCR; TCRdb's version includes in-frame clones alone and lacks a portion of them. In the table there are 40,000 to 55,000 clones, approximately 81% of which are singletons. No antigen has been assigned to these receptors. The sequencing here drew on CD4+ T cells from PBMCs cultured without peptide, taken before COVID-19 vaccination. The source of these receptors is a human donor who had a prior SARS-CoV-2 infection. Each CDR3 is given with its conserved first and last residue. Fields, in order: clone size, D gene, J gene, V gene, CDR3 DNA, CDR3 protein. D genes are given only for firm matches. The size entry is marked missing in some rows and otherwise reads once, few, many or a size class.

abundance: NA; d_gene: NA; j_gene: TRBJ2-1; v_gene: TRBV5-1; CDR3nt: TGCGCCAGCAGCGAAGGTTGGGGCAGGGTCCCGGCTAGCTCCTACAATGAGCAGTTCTTC; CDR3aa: CASSEGWGRVPASSYNEQFF
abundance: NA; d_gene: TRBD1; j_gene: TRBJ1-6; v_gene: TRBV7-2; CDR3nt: TGTGCCAGCAGCCCGGACAGGGGTCGGTCACCCCTCCACTTT; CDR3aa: CASSPDRGRSPLHF
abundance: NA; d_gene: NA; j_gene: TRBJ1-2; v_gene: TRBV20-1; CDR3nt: TGCAGTGCTAGTGGGCGGGCCCTAACTCTTCCAGAGGGCTACACCTTC; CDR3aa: CSASGRALTLPEGYTF
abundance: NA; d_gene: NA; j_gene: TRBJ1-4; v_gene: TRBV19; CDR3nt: TGTGCCAGTAGTAGAGGGGGGGTTACAGGTACAACTAATGAAAAACTGTTTTTT; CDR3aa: CASSRGGVTGTTNEKLFF
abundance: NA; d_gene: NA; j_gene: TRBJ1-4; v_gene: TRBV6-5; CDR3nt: TGTGCCAGCAGCGAGGCTAGACAGGACGAAAAACTGTTTTTT; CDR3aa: CASSEARQDEKLFF
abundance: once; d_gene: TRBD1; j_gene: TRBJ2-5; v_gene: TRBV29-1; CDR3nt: TGCAGCGTTCGGGACAGGGTCAGAGAGACCCAGTACTTC; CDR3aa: CSVRDRVRETQYF
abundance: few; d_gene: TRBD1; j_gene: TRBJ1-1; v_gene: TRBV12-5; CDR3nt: TGTGCTAGTGGTTTGGGACACCCCCAGGGGGACACTGAAGCTTTCTTT; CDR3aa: CASGLGHPQGDTEAFF
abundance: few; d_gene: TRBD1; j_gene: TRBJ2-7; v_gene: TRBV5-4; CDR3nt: TGTGCCAGCAGCGTTATGTCCTCTGGGACAGTCTCCTACGAGCAGTACTTC; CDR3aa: CASSVMSSGTVSYEQYF
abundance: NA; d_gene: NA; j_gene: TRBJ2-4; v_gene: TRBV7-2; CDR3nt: TGTGCCAGCAGCCCCAGCCCGGGAAACATTCAGTACTTC; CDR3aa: CASSPSPGNIQYF
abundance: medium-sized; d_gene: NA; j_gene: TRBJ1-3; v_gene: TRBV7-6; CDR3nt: TGTGCCAGCAGCTTAGGGGCTTGGGATGGCTCTGGAAACACCATATATTTT; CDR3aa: CASSLGAWDGSGNTIYF
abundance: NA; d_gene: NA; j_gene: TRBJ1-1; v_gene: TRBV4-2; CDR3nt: TGTGCCAGCAGCGCCGGGACCGAAGCTTTCTTT; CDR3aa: CASSAGTEAFF
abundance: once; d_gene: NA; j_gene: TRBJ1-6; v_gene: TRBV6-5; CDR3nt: TGTGCCAGCAGTTCTACAGGGCGGAATTCACCCCTCCACTTT; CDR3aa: CASSSTGRNSPLHF
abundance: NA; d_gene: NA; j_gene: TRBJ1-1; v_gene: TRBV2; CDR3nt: TGTGCCAGCAGGACGAACCCAGGGGCGGGGACTGAAGCTTTCTTT; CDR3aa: CASRTNPGAGTEAFF
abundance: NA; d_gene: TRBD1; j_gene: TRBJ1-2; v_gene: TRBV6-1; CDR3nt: TGTGCCAGCAGTGACCCTCACCCCGGGACAGGGGACTACACCTTC; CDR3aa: CASSDPHPGTGDYTF
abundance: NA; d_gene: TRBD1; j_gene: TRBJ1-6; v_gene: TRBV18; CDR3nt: TGTGCCAGCTCACGGCCGGGACAGGGATTTTCTTCACCCCTCCACTTT; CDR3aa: CASSRPGQGFSSPLHF
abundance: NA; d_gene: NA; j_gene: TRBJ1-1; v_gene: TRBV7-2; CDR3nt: TGTGCCAGCAGCGCCTCGGGTCGTATGGGGACTGAAGCTTTCTTT; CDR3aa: CASSASGRMGTEAFF
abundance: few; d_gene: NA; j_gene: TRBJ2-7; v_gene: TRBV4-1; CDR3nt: TGCGCCAGCAGCCAAGCTTATCCGCGGTTACTAGTTTACGAGCAGTACTTC; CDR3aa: CASSQAYPRLLVYEQYF
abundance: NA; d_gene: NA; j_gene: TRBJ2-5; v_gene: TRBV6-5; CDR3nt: TGTGCCAGCACGGAGGGGGGTCAAGAGACCCAGTACTTC; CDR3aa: CASTEGGQETQYF
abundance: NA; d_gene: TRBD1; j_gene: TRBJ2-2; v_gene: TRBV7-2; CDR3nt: TGTGCCAGCAGCTGGGACAGGGGAGGTTCCGGGGAGCTGTTTTTT; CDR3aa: CASSWDRGGSGELFF
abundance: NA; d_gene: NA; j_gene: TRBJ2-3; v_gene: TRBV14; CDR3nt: TGTGCCAGCGAGCCGTGGGGTGGGGATACGCAGTATTTT; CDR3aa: CASEPWGGDTQYF
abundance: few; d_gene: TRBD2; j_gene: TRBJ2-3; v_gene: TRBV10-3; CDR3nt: TGTGCCATCGGACTAGACCCCGGAGGAGCGGGCACAGATACGCAGTATTTT; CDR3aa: CAIGLDPGGAGTDTQYF
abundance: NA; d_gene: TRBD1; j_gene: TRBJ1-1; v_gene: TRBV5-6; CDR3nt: TGTGCCAGCAGCTGGGGGGGGACAGGAGGGAACACTGAAGCTTTCTTT; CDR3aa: CASSWGGTGGNTEAFF
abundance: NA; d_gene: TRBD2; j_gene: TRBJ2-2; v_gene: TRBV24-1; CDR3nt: TGTGCCACCAGTGACCGGACTAGCGGGTACTCCGGGGAGCTGTTTTTT; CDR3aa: CATSDRTSGYSGELFF
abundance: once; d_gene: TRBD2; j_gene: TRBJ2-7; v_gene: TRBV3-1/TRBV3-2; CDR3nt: TGTGCCAGCAGCACCCGCCGGACTAGCGGGGGCTACGAGCAGTACTTC; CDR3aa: CASSTRRTSGGYEQYF
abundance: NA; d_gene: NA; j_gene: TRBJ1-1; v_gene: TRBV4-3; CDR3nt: TGCGCCAGCAGCCAAGTATCAGGGTCGGGGACTGAAGCTTTCTTT; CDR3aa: CASSQVSGSGTEAFF
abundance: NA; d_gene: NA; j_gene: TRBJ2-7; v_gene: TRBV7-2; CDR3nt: TGTGCCAGCAGCCGCTTGAAGGTCCACGAGCAGTACTTC; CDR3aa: CASSRLKVHEQYF
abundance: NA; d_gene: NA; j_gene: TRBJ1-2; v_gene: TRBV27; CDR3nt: TGTGCCAGCAGTTTATCGAAGCGATTTGGGGGGACGGGGGACTATGGCTACACCTTC; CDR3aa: CASSLSKRFGGTGDYGYTF
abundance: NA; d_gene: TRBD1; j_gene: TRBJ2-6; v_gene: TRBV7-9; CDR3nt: TGTGCCAGCAATAGGGGGACAGACTCTGGGGCCAACGTCCTGACTTTC; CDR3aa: CASNRGTDSGANVLTF
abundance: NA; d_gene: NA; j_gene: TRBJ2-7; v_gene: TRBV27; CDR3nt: TGTGCCAGCAGTCCACGAATAGGACTTTACGAGCAGTACTTC; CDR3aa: CASSPRIGLYEQYF